This T cell receptor beta chain was sequenced in a study of blood T cell repertoires in COVID-19. Study-level background: Italy, Spain and the United States were the sources of the convalescent and acute COVID-19 samples.

Symptom resolution, clearance, or two negative PCRs marked the recovered donors of Cohort 3. The CDR3 is made up of 17 amino acids. Germline V gene data show CDR1 as KGHSH and CDR2 as LQKENI. Trimming at V came to 0 bases and at J to 5 bases, leaving 10 bases not matched to a gene. In the original workflow: It was from reference gene primer amplification that nucleated cell counts were estimated. This table comes from immunoSEQ multiplex PCR, and its TCRdb copy is limited to in-frame clones, with some not included. V, J and clone size are taken as reported in that table, and D and trimming were inferred from the DNA itself. Found here are about 330,000 clones, approximately 87% of them singletons; the top ten hold about 5.7%.

The TCR originated in a woman in her twenties or thirties who had recovered from COVID-19. Source material: PBMCs or T cells enriched from blood (not recorded which). The gene calls are TRBV18 and TRBJ1-1, with 9 bases that match TRBD1. In nucleotides, the CDR3 is TGTGCCAGCTCACCACCGGGACAGGGATCCCCTCGGACTGAAGCTTTCTTT. Protein product: CASSPPGQGSPRTEAFF.